This TCR beta chain was obtained from a study of a mutant IDH1 vaccine in newly diagnosed glioma. Study overall: Patients began vaccination 4-6 weeks after radiotherapy alone, or with temozolomide cycles. Treated individuals were around 60% male and roughly 38% female, averaging 40.4 years of age.

As for this clone: Its antigen is as yet unknown.

Germline V lookup: CDR1 SGHRS, CDR2 YFSETQ. The CDR3 covers 13 residues. The V end was cut by 7 bases, the J end by 0 bases, with 8 bases between. Study conclusions and caveats: Seemingly, pseudoprogression had no relation to changes in the top peripheral T cell clonotypes.

TCRdb's table, derived via immunoSEQ multiplex PCR, lists solely in-frame clones and lacks some. Of some 62,000 clones in the sample, around 86% are singletons; the top ten hold under 4.5%. Time point specified: week 47, end of study. The content of each vaccine dose was 300 ug of mutant IDH1 20-mer peptide, and topical imiquimod accompanied it. Patients in the study were vaccinated eight times, receiving shots in weeks 1, 3, 5, 7, 11, 15, 19 and 23. The V call is TRBV5-1, the J call TRBJ2-1, with D unresolved. The TCR comes from a man younger than 40 with glioma. The sequenced sample was PBMCs, obtained from a glioma patient whose treatment included an IDH1 peptide vaccine. The chain's CDR3 is CASGSHSYNEQFF. The DNA for the CDR3 is TGCGCCAGCGGCAGTCACTCCTACAATGAGCAGTTCTTC.